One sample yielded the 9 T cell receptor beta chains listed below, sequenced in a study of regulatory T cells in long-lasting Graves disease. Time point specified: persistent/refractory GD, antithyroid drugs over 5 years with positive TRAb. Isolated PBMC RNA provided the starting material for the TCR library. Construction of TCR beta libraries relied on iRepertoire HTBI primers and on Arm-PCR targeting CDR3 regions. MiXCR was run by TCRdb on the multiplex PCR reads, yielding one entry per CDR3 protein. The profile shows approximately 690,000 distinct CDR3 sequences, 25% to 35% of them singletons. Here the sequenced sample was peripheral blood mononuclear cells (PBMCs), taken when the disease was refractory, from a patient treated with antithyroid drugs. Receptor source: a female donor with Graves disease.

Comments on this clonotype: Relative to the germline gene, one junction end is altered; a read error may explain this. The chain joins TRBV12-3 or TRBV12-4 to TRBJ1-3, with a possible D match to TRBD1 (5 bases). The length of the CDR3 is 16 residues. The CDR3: CASSSRDFFSENTIYF. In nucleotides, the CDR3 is TGTGCCAGCAGTTCCCGGGACTTTTTCTCTGAAAACACCATATATTTT.

CDR3 bases: TGCAGCGTGGGGGGATCCTCTGGGGCCAACGTCCTGACTTTC. Encoded protein: CSVGGSSGANVLTF. This chain uses TRBV29-1 with TRBJ2-6; D might be TRBD2 (6 bases). Germline V gene lookup returns CDR1 SQVTM and CDR2 ANQGSEA. The V end was cut by 6 bases, the J end by 0 bases, with 9 bases between. The length of the CDR3 is 14 residues.

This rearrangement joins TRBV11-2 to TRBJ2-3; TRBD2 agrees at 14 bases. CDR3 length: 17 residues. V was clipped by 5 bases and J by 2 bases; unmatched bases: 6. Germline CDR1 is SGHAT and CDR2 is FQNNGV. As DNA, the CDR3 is TGTGCCAGCAGCCCCGGGACTAGCGGGAGAATCACAGATACGCAGTATTTT. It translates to CASSPGTSGRITDTQYF.

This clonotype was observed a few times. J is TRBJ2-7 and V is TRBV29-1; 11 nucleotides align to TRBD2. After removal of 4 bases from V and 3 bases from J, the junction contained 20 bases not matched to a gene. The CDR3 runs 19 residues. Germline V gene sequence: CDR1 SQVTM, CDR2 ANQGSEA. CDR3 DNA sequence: TGCAGCGTTGGTAGTAGAGGGACTAGCGGCCACGACCGTCACTACGAGCAGTACTTC. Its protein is CSVGSRGTSGHDRHYEQYF.

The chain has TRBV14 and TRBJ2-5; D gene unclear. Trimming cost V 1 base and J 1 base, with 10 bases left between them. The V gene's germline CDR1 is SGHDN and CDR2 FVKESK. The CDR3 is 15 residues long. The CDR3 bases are TGTGCCAGCAGCCAAGGCAGCGCTATCCAAGAGACCCAGTACTTC. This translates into CASSQGSAIQETQYF.

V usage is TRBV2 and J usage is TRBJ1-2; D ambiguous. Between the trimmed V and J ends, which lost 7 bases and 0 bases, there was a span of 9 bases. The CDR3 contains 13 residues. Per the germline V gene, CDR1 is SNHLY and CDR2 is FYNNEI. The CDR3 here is CASKGSSNYGYTF. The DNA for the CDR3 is TGTGCCAGCAAAGGGTCCTCTAACTATGGCTACACCTTC.

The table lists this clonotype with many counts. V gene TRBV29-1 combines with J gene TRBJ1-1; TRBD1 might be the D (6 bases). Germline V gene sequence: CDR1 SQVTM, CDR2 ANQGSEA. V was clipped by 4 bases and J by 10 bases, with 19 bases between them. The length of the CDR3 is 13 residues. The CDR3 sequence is CSVAGTLGNGAFF. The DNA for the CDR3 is TGCAGCGTTGCCGGGACACTGGGCAATGGAGCTTTCTTT.

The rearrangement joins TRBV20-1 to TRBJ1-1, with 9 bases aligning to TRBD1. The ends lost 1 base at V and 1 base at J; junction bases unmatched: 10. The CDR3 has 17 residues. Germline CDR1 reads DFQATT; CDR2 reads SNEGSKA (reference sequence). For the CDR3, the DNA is TGCAGTGCTAGAGCTTTAACAGGGGGCAAAGGGAACACTGAAGCTTTCTTT. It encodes CSARALTGGKGNTEAFF.

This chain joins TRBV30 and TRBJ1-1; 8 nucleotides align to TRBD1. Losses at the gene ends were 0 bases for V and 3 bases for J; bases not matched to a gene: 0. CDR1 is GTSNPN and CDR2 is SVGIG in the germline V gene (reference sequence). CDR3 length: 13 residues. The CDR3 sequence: CAWSVQGDTEAFF. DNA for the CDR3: TGTGCCTGGAGTGTACAGGGGGACACTGAAGCTTTCTTT.